This T cell receptor beta chain was documented in a study of shared T cell receptors in the human thymus. Method: immunoSEQ multiplex PCR; TCRdb's copy keeps in-frame clones and lacks some. The profile shows 640,000 or so clones, 87% of them singletons. CDR3 size: 14 residues. Germline lookup yields CDR1 MNHEY and CDR2 SMNVEV (reference sequence). V dropped 5 bases and J dropped 6 bases, with 16 bases sitting between them. This same sample was also taken into another study, of human thymus T cells. That paper notes: Related work showed strongly overlapping thymic repertoires across unrelated individuals.

The specimen was thymocytes. The chain couples TRBV27 to TRBJ1-1; TRBD1 might be the D (6 bases). The sequence was obtained from a boy under two years old with a congenital heart defect. The CDR3 spells CASSPQGSGAEAFF. The CDR3 DNA reads TGTGCCAGCAGTCCGCAGGGGTCCGGGGCTGAAGCTTTCTTT.